Below are 11 T cell receptor beta chains sequenced from a single sample in a study of blood T cell repertoires in COVID-19. The data were produced by immunoSEQ multiplex PCR, yet TCRdb's version contains in-frame clones alone and is incomplete. This sample has approximately 220,000 clones, with around four fifths found just once. Sequenced material: peripheral blood. The source of these receptors is a woman aged 55 to 70 who had recovered from COVID-19.

The chain uses TRBV19 and TRBJ1-4; D is undetermined. Germline CDR1 reads LNHDA; CDR2 reads SQIVND (reference sequence). CDR3 length: 19 amino acids. V was clipped by 5 bases and J by 9 bases, with 31 bases between them. The DNA for the CDR3 is TGTGCCAGTAGTCCGTTGGGTCCGGGAAGGGCGCTTTTAGTTCAAAAACTGTTTTTT. Translation gives CASSPLGPGRALLVQKLFF.

This chain uses TRBV14 with TRBJ2-7; TRBD1 matches 9 bases. Germline V CDR1 and CDR2: SGHDN, FVKESK. CDR3 size: 16 residues. J was trimmed by 3 bases and V by 4 bases; bases with no gene match: 10. The CDR3 DNA sequence: TGTGCCAGCAGCCGACCGGGACAGGGACTGAACTACGAGCAGTACTTC. As protein: CASSRPGQGLNYEQYF.

Regarding this clone: Other DNA sequences of this sample code for an identical CDR3. The chain employs TRBV30 and TRBJ1-1, with D perhaps matching TRBD1 (6 bases). Germline CDR1 is GTSNPN and CDR2 is SVGIG (reference sequence). This CDR3 is built from 13 residues. Between the trimmed V and J ends, which lost 3 bases and 1 base, there was a span of 9 bases. As DNA, the CDR3 is TGTGCCTGGAGCCCGGGACAGAACACTGAAGCTTTCTTT. Its protein product is CAWSPGQNTEAFF.

The V and J genes are TRBV3-1 (or the pseudogene TRBV3-2) and TRBJ2-1, with 9 bases lining up with TRBD1. Trimming removed 0 bases from V and 13 bases from J; junction bases left unmatched: 10. Germline V CDR1 and CDR2: LGHDT, YNNKEL (reference sequence). This CDR3 is built from 15 residues. CDR3 sequence reads: CASSQEGGTGIIQFF. In DNA, the CDR3 is TGTGCCAGCAGCCAAGAAGGCGGGACAGGGATAATACAGTTCTTC.

In its sample, this clone was seen a few times. The chain links TRBV7-2 to TRBJ1-5; tentatively, D is TRBD1 (5 bases). Germline CDR1 reads SGHTA; CDR2 reads FQGNSA. CDR3 size: 16 residues. The ends were cut back, 5 bases at V and 4 bases at J, with 18 bases in the middle. The CDR3 loop reads CASSLQAVAGNQPQHF. The CDR3 nucleotides read TGTGCCAGCAGCCTCCAGGCCGTGGCAGGGAATCAGCCCCAGCATTTT.

The gene calls are TRBV9 and TRBJ1-1; 7 bases align to TRBD1. With V trimmed by 4 bases and J by 4 bases, 10 bases remained unmatched. The germline V gene has CDR1 SGDLS and CDR2 YYNGEE. This CDR3 is 15 amino acids long. The CDR3 DNA is TGTGCCAGCAGCACGACAGGGTCGCTGGGCACTGAAGCTTTCTTT. Protein: CASSTTGSLGTEAFF.

The rearrangement links TRBV9 to TRBJ2-3; a possible D gene is TRBD2 (6 bases). This CDR3 has 15 amino acids. Germline lookup yields CDR1 SGDLS and CDR2 YYNGEE. The ends were cut back, 0 bases at V and 0 bases at J, with 8 bases in the middle. The CDR3 is CASSVDGTSTDTQYF. For the CDR3, the DNA is TGTGCCAGCAGCGTAGACGGGACTAGCACAGATACGCAGTATTTT.

The V gene is TRBV3-1 (or the pseudogene TRBV3-2), the J gene TRBJ2-7; 9 bases are shared with TRBD1. From germline, CDR1 is LGHDT and CDR2 YNNKEL (reference sequence). After removal of 3 bases from V and 5 bases from J, the junction contained 11 bases not matched to a gene. The CDR3 is 16 residues long. CDR3 in amino acids: CASSQLLVDRGNEQYF. The CDR3 DNA is TGTGCCAGCAGCCAGCTACTCGTTGACAGGGGGAACGAGCAGTACTTC.

This clone was seen a handful of times. This chain uses TRBV7-3 with TRBJ2-2; D ambiguous. Trimming took off 7 bases at V and 3 bases at J, with 12 bases between the two ends. CDR1 is SGHTA and CDR2 is FQGTGA in the germline V gene. The CDR3 extends over 14 amino acids. CDR3 sequence (DNA): TGTGCCAGCATGTCCGACCGGGACACCGGGGAGCTGTTTTTT. Protein sequence: CASMSDRDTGELFF. Combining the CDR3 with reference TRBV7-3 and TRBJ2-2 gives the whole variable domain GAGVSQTPSNKVTEKGKYVELRCDPISGHTALYWYRQSLGQGPEFLIYFQGTGAADDSGLPNDRFFAVRPEGSVSTLKIQRTERGDSAVYLCASMSDRDTGELFFGEGSRLTVL.

This sequence joins TRBV27 and TRBJ1-1; TRBD1 might be the D (5 bases). CDR1 MNHEY and CDR2 SMNVEV come from the germline V gene (reference sequence). This CDR3 has 14 residues. Trimming pared 3 bases from V and 1 base from J, leaving 9 bases between. The CDR3 DNA is TGTGCCAGCAGTTTTGCCAGGGCGAACACTGAAGCTTTCTTT. Amino acid sequence: CASSFARANTEAFF.

This sequence joins TRBV5-6 and TRBJ2-2; the D gene is possibly TRBD2 (6 bases). CDR3 length: 14 residues. Germline V gene data show CDR1 as SGHDT and CDR2 as YYEEEE. Trimming removed 6 bases from V and 0 bases from J, with 9 bases in between. The CDR3 coding sequence is TGTGCCAGCACCCCGGGGGCGAACACCGGGGAGCTGTTTTTT. This encodes CASTPGANTGELFF. The full variable domain, completed using reference TRBV5-6 and TRBJ2-2, is DAGVTQSPTHLIKTRGQQVTLRCSPKSGHDTVSWYQQALGQGPQFIFQYYEEEERQRGNFPDRFSGHQFPNYSSELNVNALLLGDSALYLCASTPGANTGELFFGEGSRLTVL.